This is a list of T cell receptor beta chains from one sample in a study of cytomegalovirus exposure and HLA in healthy donors. Data came from immunoSEQ multiplex PCR; TCRdb stores just in-frame clones and leaves some out. Here the sample spans 45,000 to 65,000 clones, over 80% being singletons. Sequencing was carried out using PBMCs. The receptors here all came from a man aged 25 to 40 in good health and CMV-seronegative. CDR3s include the opening cysteine and the closing phenylalanine or tryptophan. A D gene is named only where the DNA matches it firmly. Part of the rows lack a size; the others show once, few, many or a class for expanded clones.

j_call: TRBJ1-2
d_call: -
clone_size: few
v_call: TRBV6-1
cdr3_length: 14
cdr3_aa: CASSEAEFGEGYTF
cdr3_nt: TGTGCCAGCAGTGAAGCGGAATTTGGGGAGGGATACACCTTC

j_call: TRBJ2-7
d_call: -
clone_size: few
v_call: TRBV7-8
cdr3_length: 14
cdr3_aa: CASSLNAVTYEQYF
cdr3_nt: TGTGCCAGCAGCTTAAATGCAGTCACCTACGAGCAGTACTTC

j_call: TRBJ1-1
d_call: TRBD1
clone_size: few
v_call: TRBV18
cdr3_length: 14
cdr3_aa: CASSPDRVGTEAFF
cdr3_nt: TGTGCCAGCTCACCGGACAGGGTGGGCACTGAAGCTTTCTTT

j_call: TRBJ2-3
d_call: -
clone_size: -
v_call: TRBV5-5
cdr3_length: 17
cdr3_aa: CASTSRTTFSGTDTQYF
cdr3_nt: TGTGCCAGCACCTCTAGGACTACCTTCTCGGGCACAGATACGCAGTATTTT

j_call: TRBJ2-4
d_call: -
clone_size: -
v_call: TRBV29-1
cdr3_length: 15
cdr3_aa: CSVVYVELGKNIQYF
cdr3_nt: TGCAGCGTTGTCTATGTGGAGTTGGGCAAAAACATTCAGTACTTC

j_call: TRBJ1-1
d_call: -
clone_size: -
v_call: TRBV29-1
cdr3_length: 13
cdr3_aa: CSATLSESTEAFF
cdr3_nt: TGCAGCGCTACTCTATCCGAGAGCACTGAAGCTTTCTTT

j_call: TRBJ2-2
d_call: TRBD1
clone_size: -
v_call: TRBV14
cdr3_length: 16
cdr3_aa: CASSQQGAVLSGELFF
cdr3_nt: TGTGCCAGCAGCCAACAGGGGGCGGTTCTTTCCGGGGAGCTGTTTTTT

j_call: TRBJ2-2
d_call: TRBD2
clone_size: -
v_call: TRBV4-3
cdr3_length: 15
cdr3_aa: CASRLTSGGPGELFF
cdr3_nt: TGCGCCAGCAGACTAACTAGCGGGGGGCCCGGGGAGCTGTTTTTT

j_call: TRBJ2-2
d_call: -
clone_size: once
v_call: TRBV7-6
cdr3_length: 13
cdr3_aa: CASTVGYTGELFF
cdr3_nt: TGTGCCAGCACCGTTGGCTACACCGGGGAGCTGTTTTTT

j_call: TRBJ1-2
d_call: -
clone_size: -
v_call: TRBV7-2
cdr3_length: 16
cdr3_aa: CASSLAQGRVNYGYTF
cdr3_nt: TGTGCCAGCAGCTTAGCGCAGGGCAGGGTAAACTATGGCTACACCTTC

j_call: TRBJ2-6
d_call: -
clone_size: once
v_call: TRBV18
cdr3_length: 18
cdr3_aa: CASSPRGDGSSGANVLTF
cdr3_nt: TGTGCCAGCTCACCAAGAGGGGACGGGAGCTCTGGGGCCAACGTCCTGACTTTC

j_call: TRBJ2-5
d_call: TRBD2
clone_size: -
v_call: TRBV7-2
cdr3_length: 15
cdr3_aa: CASSQGSGGEETQYF
cdr3_nt: TGTGCCAGCAGCCAGGGGTCGGGGGGGGAAGAGACCCAGTACTTC

j_call: TRBJ1-5
d_call: -
clone_size: -
v_call: TRBV2
cdr3_length: 15
cdr3_aa: CASSDGGLSNQPQHF
cdr3_nt: TGTGCCAGCAGCGATGGGGGCCTAAGCAATCAGCCCCAGCATTTT

j_call: TRBJ1-2
d_call: -
clone_size: -
v_call: TRBV7-2
cdr3_length: 13
cdr3_aa: CASSLGTNYGYTF
cdr3_nt: TGTGCCAGCAGCTTAGGCACAAACTATGGCTACACCTTC

j_call: TRBJ2-7
d_call: TRBD1
clone_size: -
v_call: TRBV30
cdr3_length: 14
cdr3_aa: CAWRYRGSSYEQYF
cdr3_nt: TGTGCCTGGAGGTACAGGGGCAGCTCCTACGAGCAGTACTTC

j_call: TRBJ2-7
d_call: TRBD1
clone_size: -
v_call: TRBV6-5
cdr3_length: 15
cdr3_aa: CASSSPGEGAAEQYF
cdr3_nt: TGTGCCAGCAGTTCCCCCGGCGAGGGGGCGGCCGAGCAGTACTTC

j_call: TRBJ2-7
d_call: -
clone_size: -
v_call: TRBV6-5
cdr3_length: 16
cdr3_aa: CASSYRASAYPYEQYF
cdr3_nt: TGTGCCAGCAGTTATCGGGCTAGCGCCTACCCCTACGAGCAGTACTTC

j_call: TRBJ2-7
d_call: -
clone_size: -
v_call: TRBV10-3
cdr3_length: 15
cdr3_aa: CAIGAGTSLTYEQYF
cdr3_nt: TGTGCCATCGGTGCCGGGACATCGCTTACCTACGAGCAGTACTTC

j_call: TRBJ2-2
d_call: -
clone_size: -
v_call: TRBV5-1
cdr3_length: 16
cdr3_aa: CASSLVPGSDTGELFF
cdr3_nt: TGCGCCAGCAGCTTGGTACCAGGGTCGGACACCGGGGAGCTGTTTTTT

j_call: TRBJ2-7
d_call: -
clone_size: -
v_call: TRBV15
cdr3_length: 15
cdr3_aa: CATSRDFSGAYEQYF
cdr3_nt: TGTGCCACCAGCAGAGATTTCTCAGGGGCCTACGAGCAGTACTTC

j_call: TRBJ1-5
d_call: TRBD1
clone_size: -
v_call: TRBV11-2
cdr3_length: 15
cdr3_aa: CASSHRDSYNQPQHF
cdr3_nt: TGTGCCAGCAGCCACAGGGACAGCTACAATCAGCCCCAGCATTTT

j_call: TRBJ1-2
d_call: TRBD1
clone_size: -
v_call: TRBV28
cdr3_length: 15
cdr3_aa: CASSSSPGTDYGYTF
cdr3_nt: TGTGCCAGCAGTTCCTCTCCCGGGACAGACTATGGCTACACCTTC

j_call: TRBJ1-5
d_call: -
clone_size: -
v_call: TRBV5-1
cdr3_length: 15
cdr3_aa: CASSLDSPEGQPQHF
cdr3_nt: TGCGCCAGCAGCTTGGACAGCCCTGAGGGCCAGCCCCAGCATTTT

j_call: TRBJ2-7
d_call: TRBD2
clone_size: once
v_call: TRBV2
cdr3_length: 15
cdr3_aa: CASTLRTSGNYEQYF
cdr3_nt: TGTGCCAGCACGTTAAGGACTAGCGGGAACTACGAGCAGTACTTC

j_call: TRBJ2-5
d_call: TRBD1
clone_size: -
v_call: TRBV19
cdr3_length: 17
cdr3_aa: CASSDPGQGNLQETQYF
cdr3_nt: TGTGCCAGTAGTGATCCTGGACAGGGCAATCTCCAAGAGACCCAGTACTTC

j_call: TRBJ2-7
d_call: TRBD1
clone_size: -
v_call: TRBV28
cdr3_length: 17
cdr3_aa: CASSSPGQAHLQYEQYF
cdr3_nt: TGTGCCAGCAGTTCTCCGGGACAGGCTCATCTTCAATACGAGCAGTACTTC

j_call: TRBJ2-1
d_call: TRBD1
clone_size: -
v_call: TRBV6-1
cdr3_length: 14
cdr3_aa: CASRSDRSYNEQFF
cdr3_nt: TGTGCCAGCAGATCGGACAGGTCCTACAATGAGCAGTTCTTC

j_call: TRBJ2-7
d_call: TRBD1
clone_size: -
v_call: TRBV6-6
cdr3_length: 14
cdr3_aa: CASTPTGGWGEQYF
cdr3_nt: TGTGCCAGCACTCCAACAGGGGGGTGGGGCGAGCAGTACTTC

j_call: TRBJ2-6
d_call: TRBD1
clone_size: -
v_call: TRBV9
cdr3_length: 17
cdr3_aa: CASSPSTGGAGANVLTF
cdr3_nt: TGTGCCAGCAGCCCCTCGACAGGGGGCGCTGGGGCCAACGTCCTGACTTTC

j_call: TRBJ2-1
d_call: TRBD2
clone_size: once
v_call: TRBV6-1
cdr3_length: 15
cdr3_aa: CASSEASGGANEQFF
cdr3_nt: TGTGCCAGCAGTGAAGCTAGCGGGGGGGCCAATGAGCAGTTCTTC

j_call: TRBJ1-3
d_call: -
clone_size: -
v_call: TRBV4-1
cdr3_length: 17
cdr3_aa: CASSQDSNRRSGNTIYF
cdr3_nt: TGCGCCAGCAGCCAAGATTCTAACAGAAGGTCTGGAAACACCATATATTTT

j_call: TRBJ2-7
d_call: -
clone_size: -
v_call: TRBV28
cdr3_length: 14
cdr3_aa: CASKGDWGTYEQYF
cdr3_nt: TGTGCCAGCAAGGGGGATTGGGGGACCTACGAGCAGTACTTC

j_call: TRBJ1-2
d_call: -
clone_size: once
v_call: TRBV28
cdr3_length: 13
cdr3_aa: CAIFEGVDYGYTF
cdr3_nt: TGTGCCATTTTTGAGGGGGTTGACTATGGCTACACCTTC

j_call: TRBJ2-1
d_call: -
clone_size: -
v_call: TRBV28
cdr3_length: 14
cdr3_aa: CASSKGGSAINMFF
cdr3_nt: TGTGCCAGCTCCAAGGGAGGCTCAGCGATTAATATGTTCTTC

j_call: TRBJ2-3
d_call: TRBD1
clone_size: -
v_call: TRBV28
cdr3_length: 13
cdr3_aa: CASRRQGSDTQYF
cdr3_nt: TGTGCCAGCAGGAGACAGGGCTCAGATACGCAGTATTTT

j_call: TRBJ2-5
d_call: -
clone_size: -
v_call: TRBV7-9
cdr3_length: 13
cdr3_aa: CASSLVSEETQYF
cdr3_nt: TGTGCCAGCAGCTTAGTCTCTGAGGAGACCCAGTACTTC

j_call: TRBJ2-7
d_call: -
clone_size: -
v_call: TRBV14
cdr3_length: 14
cdr3_aa: CASSQVTGIPEQYF
cdr3_nt: TGTGCCAGCAGCCAAGTGACAGGAATACCCGAGCAGTACTTC

j_call: TRBJ2-7
d_call: TRBD2
clone_size: -
v_call: TRBV5-1
cdr3_length: 14
cdr3_aa: CASSRGGGEGEQYF
cdr3_nt: TGCGCCAGCAGCCGAGGTGGAGGGGAGGGCGAGCAGTACTTC

j_call: TRBJ2-7
d_call: TRBD2
clone_size: -
v_call: TRBV5-6
cdr3_length: 14
cdr3_aa: CATRTSGESYEQYF
cdr3_nt: TGTGCCACCCGGACTAGCGGGGAGAGCTACGAGCAGTACTTC